The clone carrying this TCR beta chain showed up just a few times. The data were taken from a study of T-cell reconstitution after alpha-beta-depleted transplantation in children. A TCRbeta library incorporating unique molecular identifiers was prepared. MiXCR, applied by TCRdb to the PCR reads, yields one record per CDR3 protein. The sample lists fewer than 500,000 distinct CDR3 sequences; about 45% were seen once. CDR3 length: 16 amino acids. J gave up 0 bases and V 7 bases, and 8 bases lay outside the gene matches. Germline lookup yields CDR1 SGHTA and CDR2 FQGNSA. The sample consisted of PBMCs, taken before TCRalphabeta/CD19-depleted stem cell transplant. The TCR originated in a girl aged 2 to 10 with aplastic anemia, due to receive a stem cell transplant. J is TRBJ2-1 and V is TRBV7-2; TRBD2 aligns across 8 bases. The CDR3, as DNA: TGTGCCAGCACCTCCGTGCGGGAGGACTCCTACAATGAGCAGTTCTTC. It translates to CASTSVREDSYNEQFF. The full variable domain, rest sourced from reference TRBV7-2 and TRBJ2-1, is GAGVSQSPSNKVTEKGKDVELRCDPISGHTALYWYRQSLGQGLEFLIYFQGNSAPDKSGLPSDRFSAERTGGSVSTLTIQRTQQEDSAVYLCASTSVREDSYNEQFFGPGTRLTVL.